The 18 T cell receptor beta chains listed next were all sequenced from one sample in a study of beta chain features in type 1 diabetes (dated by TCRdb to the late 2010s). Libraries were built with the immunoSEQ multiplex PCR assay. The entire amount of isolated RNA was reverse transcribed using the High Capacity cDNA Reverse Transcription Kit, so the sequenced TCRB transcripts were expressed ones. What TCRdb holds here is the immuneACCESS table cut down to in-frame rearrangements. Part of the clones is not present; checked against another copy, under half of the missing clones reflect an unresolved V gene, and the others are unexplained. The sample has about 270,000 clones on record, approximately 15% of them singletons. 0.017% of the sample lies in the top ten. The antigens of these receptors remain unknown. Here is what the overall study found, with its caveats: Type 1 diabetes patients showed a moderate but significant shortening of TCRB CDR3 length in all four CD4+ subsets.

The sample taken for sequencing was naive CD4+ T cells from blood. The cell subset or site label corresponds to: true naive CD4+ T cells. The receptors here all came from a man between 25 and 39 years old with type 1 diabetes.

The chain joins TRBV5-1 to TRBJ2-1; 11 bases map to TRBD2. Unmatched junction bases numbered 4, after V lost 0 bases and J lost 5 bases. This CDR3 has 16 amino acids. Germline values: CDR1 SGHRS, CDR2 YFSETQ. CDR3 sequence: CASSLGGTSGNNEQFF. As DNA, the CDR3 is TGCGCCAGCAGCTTGGGTGGGACTAGCGGAAACAATGAGCAGTTCTTC.

A few counts support this clone. V and J are TRBV11-2 and TRBJ2-3, with a tentative D call TRBD2 (6 bases). With 3 bases removed from V and 5 bases from J, the gap between germline ends came to 9 bases. This CDR3 spans 13 amino acids. Per the germline V gene, CDR1 is SGHAT and CDR2 is FQNNGV. In nucleotides, the CDR3 is TGTGCCAGCAGCTTGGACTATCAAGATACGCAGTATTTT. Amino acids: CASSLDYQDTQYF.

The chain combines TRBV29-1 with TRBJ2-1, with D maybe TRBD2 (5 bases). Trimming left V 2 bases short and J 6 bases short, with 20 bases between. CDR1 and CDR2 from the germline V gene are SQVTM and ANQGSEA. The CDR3 runs 16 residues. CDR3 in amino acids: CSVESLRAALGNEQFF. DNA for the CDR3: TGCAGCGTTGAATCTTTGAGGGCAGCCCTTGGCAATGAGCAGTTCTTC.

Remarks on this clone: The identical CDR3 is also encoded by other nucleotide sequences in the sample. This chain links TRBV5-1 with TRBJ1-1, with TRBD1 identical over 9 bases. The CDR3 consists of 15 residues. The germline V gene has CDR1 SGHRS and CDR2 YFSETQ. With V trimmed by 4 bases and J by 5 bases, 9 bases remained unmatched. The CDR3 DNA is TGCGCCAGCAGCCCTGACAGGGGGAGTCGAACTGAAGCTTTCTTT. As protein: CASSPDRGSRTEAFF.

The chain employs TRBV29-1 and TRBJ1-3; D remains ambiguous. Trimming took 6 bases from V and 4 from J, leaving 16 bases between them. The CDR3 has 14 residues. Germline values: CDR1 SQVTM, CDR2 ANQGSEA. DNA for the CDR3: TGCAGCGTCGCCACACGGGAAGGAGGAAACACCATATATTTT. Protein product: CSVATREGGNTIYF.

A few counts support this clone. The rearrangement joins TRBV7-8 to TRBJ2-7; 10 bases match TRBD2. The CDR3 spans 16 residues. Germline lookup yields CDR1 SGHVS and CDR2 FQNEAQ. J lost 4 bases, V lost 5 bases, and 11 bases had no gene match. The CDR3 DNA reads TGTGCCAGCAGCCTAGGGACTAGCGCGCTCAAGTACGAGCAGTACTTC. It encodes CASSLGTSALKYEQYF.

This clone came up a few times. The chain joins TRBV29-1 to TRBJ2-3; 13 bases align to TRBD2. The germline V gene encodes CDR1 SQVTM and CDR2 ANQGSEA. The length of the CDR3 is 14 residues. Trimming cost V 8 bases and J 3 bases; bases outside gene matches: 5. The CDR3 DNA is TGCAGCTCACTAGCGGGAGGGAGTACAGATACGCAGTATTTT. This gives the protein CSSLAGGSTDTQYF.

This clone came up a few times. The chain joins TRBV7-3 to TRBJ1-4; D is unclear. Trimming removed 5 bases at V and 4 bases at J, with 14 bases between. Germline CDR1 reads SGHTA; CDR2 reads FQGTGA. The CDR3 spans 15 residues. The CDR3 here is CASSRIRDYNEKLFF. DNA for the CDR3: TGTGCCAGCAGCCGAATCCGGGATTATAATGAAAAACTGTTTTTT. Full variable domain (missing parts from reference TRBV7-3 and TRBJ1-4): GAGVSQTPSNKVTEKGKYVELRCDPISGHTALYWYRQSLGQGPEFLIYFQGTGAADDSGLPNDRFFAVRPEGSVSTLKIQRTERGDSAVYLCASSRIRDYNEKLFFGSGTQLSVL.

In this sample, this clone turned up a few times. The rearrangement uses TRBV6-5 and TRBJ1-3; 8 positions agree with TRBD1. This CDR3 has 14 residues. Unmatched junction bases numbered 3, after V lost 6 bases and J lost 2 bases. Germline CDR1 reads MNHEY; CDR2 reads SVGAGI. The CDR3 coding sequence is TGTGCCAGCAGACCGGACAGGGCTGGAAACACCATATATTTT. Translating gives CASRPDRAGNTIYF.

This clone was seen a few times. The V gene is TRBV6-1, the J gene TRBJ2-1; weak D call: TRBD2 (6 bases). Germline assignment: CDR1 MNHNS and CDR2 SASEGT. CDR3 length: 17 residues. V was shortened by 1 base and J by 4 bases, with 17 bases between the two germline ends. The chain's CDR3 is CASSEGLTSTFYNEQFF. In nucleotides, the CDR3 is TGTGCCAGCAGTGAAGGATTAACTAGCACCTTTTACAATGAGCAGTTCTTC.

The sample holds a few counts of this clone. The CDR3 loop is CASSPSVPSSYNEQFF. The CDR3, as DNA: TGTGCCAGCAGTCCTAGCGTACCTAGCTCCTACAATGAGCAGTTCTTC. The rearrangement uses TRBV27 and TRBJ2-1; a possible D gene is TRBD2 (6 bases). V lost 5 bases to trimming and J lost 0 bases, with 14 bases between them. This CDR3 contains 16 residues. CDR1 is MNHEY, CDR2 SMNVEV, per germline (reference sequence).

This rearrangement joins TRBV11-2 to TRBJ2-7; 9 bases are a match to TRBD1. The CDR3 runs to 15 residues. The junction had 3 bases not matched to a gene; V was cut back by 0 bases and J by 3 bases. Germline assignment: CDR1 SGHAT and CDR2 FQNNGV. The CDR3 DNA is TGTGCCAGCAGCTTAGAGGGGACAGGGCACTACGAGCAGTACTTC. This codes for CASSLEGTGHYEQYF.

The V and J genes are TRBV19 and TRBJ1-5, with 8 positions matching TRBD1. This CDR3 comprises 15 residues. CDR1 is LNHDA and CDR2 is SQIVND in the germline V gene (reference sequence). V lost 5 bases to trimming and J lost 5 bases; unmatched junction nucleotides: 8. The DNA of the CDR3 is TGTGCCAGTAGTTCGGCAGGGGGCGCTCATCAGCCCCAGCATTTT. Translation gives CASSSAGGAHQPQHF.

The chain combines TRBV9 with TRBJ2-2; 9 bases agree with TRBD1. Per the germline V gene, CDR1 is SGDLS and CDR2 is YYNGEE. With 0 bases clipped from V and 7 bases from J, the junction kept 7 bases outside the gene matches. The CDR3 totals 16 residues. CDR3 DNA sequence: TGTGCCAGCAGCGTAGTTTCGGGACAGGGAGTCGGGGAGCTGTTTTTT. Translated, it gives CASSVVSGQGVGELFF.

V gene TRBV7-2 combines with J gene TRBJ1-1; D unresolved. Between the trimmed V and J ends, which lost 1 base and 11 bases, there was a span of 14 bases. CDR1 is SGHTA, CDR2 FQGNSA, per germline. The CDR3 consists of 13 residues. The CDR3 nucleotides are TGTGCCAGCAGCTTAGAACCCCAGGTGAAGGCTTTCTTT. It yields the protein CASSLEPQVKAFF.

A few counts support this clone. The V and J genes are TRBV30 and TRBJ2-3, with 8 nucleotides matching TRBD2. CDR3 length: 13 amino acids. The germline V gene encodes CDR1 GTSNPN and CDR2 SVGIG (reference sequence). Germline trimming cut 3 bases from V and 3 bases from J; bases unmatched to any gene: 2. The chain's CDR3 is CAWSPGGTDTQYF. The CDR3 nucleotides read TGTGCCTGGAGCCCGGGGGGGACAGATACGCAGTATTTT.

This clone was counted a few times. V usage is TRBV11-2 and J usage is TRBJ2-1; 9 bases align to TRBD2. Germline V gene data show CDR1 as SGHAT and CDR2 as FQNNGV. The V gene end was trimmed by 3 bases and the J gene end by 8 bases; junction bases not matched to a gene: 2. This CDR3 contains 13 residues. The CDR3 sequence is CASSLGLADEQFF. In nucleotides, the CDR3 is TGTGCCAGCAGCTTGGGACTAGCCGATGAGCAGTTCTTC.

This clone was recorded a few times. The chain employs TRBV9 and TRBJ2-5; weak D call: TRBD2 (5 bases). The germline V gene has CDR1 SGDLS and CDR2 YYNGEE. Trimming took off 3 bases at V and 5 bases at J, with 8 bases between the two ends. This CDR3 comprises 12 residues. CDR3 loop: CASSGGSETQYF. The CDR3 nucleotides read TGTGCCAGCAGCGGAGGGAGCGAGACCCAGTACTTC.